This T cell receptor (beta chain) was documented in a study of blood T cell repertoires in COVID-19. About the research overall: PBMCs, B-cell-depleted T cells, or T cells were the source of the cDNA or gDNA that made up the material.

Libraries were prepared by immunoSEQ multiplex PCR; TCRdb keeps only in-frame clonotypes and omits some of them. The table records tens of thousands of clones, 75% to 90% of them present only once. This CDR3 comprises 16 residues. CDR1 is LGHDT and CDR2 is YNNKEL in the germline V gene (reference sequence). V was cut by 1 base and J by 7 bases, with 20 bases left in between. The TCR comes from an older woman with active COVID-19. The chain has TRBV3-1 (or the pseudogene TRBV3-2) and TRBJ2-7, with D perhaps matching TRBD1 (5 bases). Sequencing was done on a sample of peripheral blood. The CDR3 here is CASSQGTWGLSGEQYF. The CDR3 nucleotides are TGTGCCAGCAGCCAAGGTACCTGGGGCCTGTCCGGGGAGCAGTACTTC.